What follows are 16 T cell receptor beta chains derived from one specimen sequenced in a study of T cell responses to AZD1222 COVID-19 vaccine. TCRdb's table, derived via immunoSEQ multiplex PCR, lists solely in-frame clones and lacks some. The repertoire holds roughly 170,000 clones, 94% seen once, with roughly 1.5% in the top ten. The specimen comprised peripheral blood, sampled 28 days after the second AZD1222 dose. These receptors were obtained from an adult who received the AZD1222 COVID-19 vaccine.

The chain employs TRBV10-3 and TRBJ1-4, with 8 bases matching TRBD1. The length of the CDR3 is 19 residues. CDR1 is ENHRY and CDR2 is SYGVKD in the germline V gene. Losses at the gene ends were 6 bases for V and 3 bases for J; bases not matched to a gene: 18. CDR3 protein: CAIRRDRFYLYWANEKLFF. The CDR3 region has the DNA TGTGCCATCAGGAGGGACAGGTTTTATCTATATTGGGCTAATGAAAAACTGTTTTTT.

The chain joins TRBV11-2 to TRBJ1-1, with 8 bases aligning to TRBD1. V was pared by 5 bases and J by 6 bases, with 11 bases of the junction left unmatched. The CDR3 length is 15 residues. Germline V gives CDR1 SGHAT, CDR2 FQNNGV. The CDR3 DNA reads as TGTGCCAGCAGCCCCCGGGGGACAGGAGCTGCTGAAGCTTTCTTT. This gives the protein CASSPRGTGAAEAFF.

On this clone itself: In the same sample, other DNA sequences code for this CDR3. This chain joins TRBV5-1 and TRBJ1-1; D not resolved. This CDR3 has 13 amino acids. Germline values: CDR1 SGHRS, CDR2 YFSETQ. Trimming took off 0 bases at V and 1 base at J, with 4 bases between the two ends. CDR3 coding DNA: TGCGCCAGCAGCTTGGCTGGGAACACTGAAGCTTTCTTT. Its protein is CASSLAGNTEAFF.

The rearrangement uses TRBV7-2 and TRBJ2-7, with D tentatively TRBD1 or TRBD2 (5 bases each). The V gene lost 5 bases and the J gene lost 0 bases, with 17 bases spanning the gap. The germline CDR1 and CDR2 sequences are SGHTA and FQGNSA. CDR3 length: 16 amino acids. For the CDR3, the DNA is TGTGCCAGCAGCCTAAACCTGGACACTAGCTCCTACGAGCAGTACTTC. Its protein product is CASSLNLDTSSYEQYF. Variable domain in full (rest from reference TRBV7-2 and TRBJ2-7): GAGVSQSPSNKVTEKGKDVELRCDPISGHTALYWYRQSLGQGLEFLIYFQGNSAPDKSGLPSDRFSAERTGGSVSTLTIQRTQQEDSAVYLCASSLNLDTSSYEQYFGPGTRLTVT.

The rearrangement links TRBV30 to TRBJ1-1, with TRBD1 matching 7 bases. The V segment lost 3 bases and the J segment 8 bases; nucleotides outside the gene matches: 6. Germline CDR1 GTSNPN, CDR2 SVGIG (reference sequence). The CDR3 consists of 12 residues. The CDR3 region is CAWSRGQEEAFF. The CDR3 nucleotides read TGTGCCTGGAGCCGCGGACAGGAAGAAGCTTTCTTT.

This clone appeared a single time. The chain uses TRBV2 and TRBJ1-1, with D uncertain. This CDR3 contains 13 residues. Germline loops: CDR1 SNHLY, CDR2 FYNNEI. V lost 10 bases to trimming and J lost 0 bases, with 12 bases between them. Here the CDR3 reads CATGSGMNTEAFF. The CDR3 nucleotides read TGTGCCACCGGCTCTGGGATGAACACTGAAGCTTTCTTT. Drawing the rest from reference TRBV2 and TRBJ1-1, the complete variable domain is EPEVTQTPSHQVTQMGQEVILRCVPISNHLYFYWYRQILGQKVEFLVSFYNNEISEKSEIFDDQFSVERPDGSNFTLKIRSTKLEDSAMYFCATGSGMNTEAFFGQGTRLTVV.

CDR3 in DNA: TGTGCCAGCAGTCTGCAACGACTAGCGAACACAGATACGCAGTATTTT. Amino acids: CASSLQRLANTDTQYF. The chain uses TRBV28 and TRBJ2-3; 8 bases are shared with TRBD2. CDR1 is MDHEN and CDR2 is SYDVKM in the germline V gene. Trimming at V came to 5 bases and at J to 2 bases, leaving 9 bases not matched to a gene. CDR3 length: 16 amino acids.

This chain connects TRBV6-5 to TRBJ2-7; 8 nucleotides line up with TRBD2. The CDR3 loop spans 15 amino acids. The junction had 12 bases not matched to a gene; V was cut back by 7 bases and J by 4 bases. Germline V gene lookup returns CDR1 MNHEY and CDR2 SVGAGI. The CDR3 loop reads CASTPIAGSFYEQYF. For the CDR3, the DNA is TGTGCCAGCACTCCAATAGCGGGGTCTTTTTACGAGCAGTACTTC.

This chain uses TRBV4-3 with TRBJ1-4; tentatively, D is TRBD1 (5 bases). V shed 2 bases and J shed 3 bases, with 19 bases lying between them. CDR1 and CDR2 (germline): LGHNA, YSLEER. The CDR3 spans 18 residues. As DNA, the CDR3 is TGCGCCAGCAGCCAATACCCCAGGGCGGTTAGAGCTAATGAAAAACTGTTTTTT. This translates into CASSQYPRAVRANEKLFF.

The count of this clone is one. This chain connects TRBV4-3 to TRBJ2-3, with D perhaps TRBD2 (7 bases). V lost 4 bases, J lost 3 bases, and 11 bases lay in between. This CDR3 comprises 14 residues. CDR1 is LGHNA, CDR2 YSLEER, per germline. CDR3 in amino acids: CASSLGGQTDTQYF. As DNA, the CDR3 is TGCGCCAGCAGCCTGGGGGGGCAAACAGATACGCAGTATTTT.

J is TRBJ2-1 and V is TRBV5-1; maybe TRBD2 (5 bases). CDR1 SGHRS and CDR2 YFSETQ come from the germline V gene. V lost 0 bases and J lost 8, with 9 bases in between. The CDR3 has 13 amino acids. The CDR3 is CASSLVFGDEQFF. The CDR3 nucleotides are TGCGCCAGCAGCTTGGTTTTCGGGGATGAGCAGTTCTTC.

The chain recombines TRBV19 with TRBJ2-5, with 9 bases lining up with TRBD2. The junction had 16 bases not matched to a gene; V was cut back by 5 bases and J by 9 bases. From germline, CDR1 is LNHDA and CDR2 SQIVND (reference sequence). This CDR3 region has 16 residues. The CDR3 is CASSASGLAGGTAQYF. The CDR3 DNA reads TGTGCCAGTAGTGCCTCGGGACTAGCCGGGGGGACGGCCCAGTACTTC.

V is TRBV10-3 and J is TRBJ1-1; D is ambiguous. Trimming stripped 0 bases from V and 4 bases from J, with 12 bases between. CDR1 and CDR2 from the germline V gene are ENHRY and SYGVKD. This CDR3 comprises 15 residues. The CDR3 DNA reads as TGTGCCATCAGTGAGTCGAGCTACCTGGGCACTGAAGCTTTCTTT. This sequence encodes CAISESSYLGTEAFF.

In this sample, this clone turned up a few times. CDR3 loop: CASSSNSNEQYF. DNA of the CDR3: TGTGCCAGCAGCAGCAATTCCAACGAGCAGTACTTC. J is TRBJ2-7 and V is TRBV28; no definite D call. Between the trimmed V and J ends, which lost 6 bases and 5 bases, there was a span of 11 bases. This CDR3 spans 12 amino acids. In germline, CDR1 is MDHEN, CDR2 SYDVKM.

V is TRBV19 and J is TRBJ1-3; no clear D. Germline-derived CDR1 and CDR2 are LNHDA and SQIVND (reference sequence). CDR3 length: 14 residues. The V and J ends lost 5 bases and 2 bases respectively, with 10 bases between them. DNA of the CDR3: TGTGCCAGTAGTCCAAACGGGGCTGGAAACACCATATATTTT. It translates to CASSPNGAGNTIYF.

The chain carries TRBV6-6 and TRBJ1-1, with D uncertain. The ends were cut back, 0 bases at V and 0 bases at J, with 8 bases in the middle. The germline gives CDR1 MNHNY, CDR2 SVGAGI (reference sequence). The CDR3 runs to 15 residues. CDR3 bases: TGTGCCAGCAGTTACTCGGCCGAGATGAACACTGAAGCTTTCTTT. Translation gives CASSYSAEMNTEAFF.